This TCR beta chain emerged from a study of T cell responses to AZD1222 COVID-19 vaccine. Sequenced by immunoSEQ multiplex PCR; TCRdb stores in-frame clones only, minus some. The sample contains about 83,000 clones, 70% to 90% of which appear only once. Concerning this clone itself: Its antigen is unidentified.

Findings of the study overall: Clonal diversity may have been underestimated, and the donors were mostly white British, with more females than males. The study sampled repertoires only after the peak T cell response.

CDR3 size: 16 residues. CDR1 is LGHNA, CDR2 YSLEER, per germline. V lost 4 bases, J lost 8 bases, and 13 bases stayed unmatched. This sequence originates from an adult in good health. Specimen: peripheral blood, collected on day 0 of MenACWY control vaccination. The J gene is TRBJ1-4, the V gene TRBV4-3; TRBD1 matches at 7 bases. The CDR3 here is CASSLQPGQSGEKLFF. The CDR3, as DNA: TGCGCCAGCAGCCTACAACCGGGACAGAGTGGGGAAAAACTGTTTTTT.